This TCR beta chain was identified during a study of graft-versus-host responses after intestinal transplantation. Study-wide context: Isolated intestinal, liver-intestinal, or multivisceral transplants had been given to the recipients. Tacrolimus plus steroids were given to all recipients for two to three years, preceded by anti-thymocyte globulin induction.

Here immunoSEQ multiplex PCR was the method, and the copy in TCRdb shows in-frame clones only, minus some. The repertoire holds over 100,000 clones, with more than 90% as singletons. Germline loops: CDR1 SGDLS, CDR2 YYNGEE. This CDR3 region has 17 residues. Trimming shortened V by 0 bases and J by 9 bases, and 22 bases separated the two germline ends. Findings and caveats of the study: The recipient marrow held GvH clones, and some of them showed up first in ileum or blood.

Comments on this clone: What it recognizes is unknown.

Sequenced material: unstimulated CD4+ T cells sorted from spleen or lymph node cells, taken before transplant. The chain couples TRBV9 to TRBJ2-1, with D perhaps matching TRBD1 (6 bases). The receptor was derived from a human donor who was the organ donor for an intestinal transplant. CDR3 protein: CASSVAEQGDLRGEQFF. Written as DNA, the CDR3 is TGTGCCAGCAGCGTAGCCGAACAGGGCGACTTACGGGGTGAGCAGTTCTTC.